What follows are 24 T cell receptor beta chains derived from one specimen sequenced in a study of CD8 T cells in Susac syndrome. RNA in amounts of roughly 0.5 to 1 ug was reverse transcribed with random hexamers. A single record per CDR3 protein comes from TCRdb applying MiXCR to the immunoSEQ multiplex PCR reads. The sample lists a few hundred thousand distinct CDR3 sequences, roughly 96% occurring once. Sequences were obtained from CD4+ T cells from PBMCs. These receptors all stem from a human donor with multiple sclerosis.

The V gene is TRBV5-4, the J gene TRBJ2-1, with 8 nucleotides matching TRBD1. Germline V gives CDR1 SGHNT, CDR2 YYREEE (reference sequence). This CDR3 has 17 amino acids. V was pared by 0 bases and J by 4 bases, with 9 bases of the junction left unmatched. Here the CDR3 reads CASSLAWLDRDYNEQFF. DNA for the CDR3: TGTGCCAGCAGCTTGGCCTGGTTGGACAGGGATTACAATGAGCAGTTCTTC. Full variable domain (outside the CDR3, taken from reference TRBV5-4 and TRBJ2-1): ETGVTQSPTHLIKTRGQQVTLRCSSQSGHNTVSWYQQALGQGPQFIFQYYREEENGRGNFPPRFSGLQFPNYSSELNVNALELDDSALYLCASSLAWLDRDYNEQFFGPGTRLTVL.

This sequence joins TRBV3-1 and TRBJ2-7, with a possible D match to TRBD2 (6 bases). V was trimmed by 4 bases and J by 10 bases, leaving 17 bases between them. The CDR3 totals 13 residues. Per germline, CDR1 LGHDT and CDR2 YNNKEL (reference sequence). In nucleotides, the CDR3 is TGTGCCAGCAGCCCCGGACTACAAACAACACAGTACTTC. It encodes CASSPGLQTTQYF.

This clonotype was picked up one time. As DNA, the CDR3 is TGTGCCAGCAAGGAAGGGGGCCCGACTAACTATGGCTACACCTTC. Translated: CASKEGGPTNYGYTF. The V and J genes are TRBV6-5 and TRBJ1-2; 7 bases line up with TRBD1. CDR3 length equals 15 residues. Germline lookup yields CDR1 MNHEY and CDR2 SVGAGI. J was trimmed by 0 bases and V by 7 bases; bases with no gene match: 8.

This clonotype was found once. The chain links TRBV7-9 to TRBJ2-1, with D uncertain. The CDR3 runs to 15 residues. In germline, CDR1 is SEHNR, CDR2 FQNEAQ (reference sequence). V lost 7 bases, J lost 8 bases, and 21 bases lay in between. CDR3 nucleotide sequence: TGTGCCAGCACTATTGGGGATCCTAGAGAGGATGAGCAGTTCTTC. Translated: CASTIGDPREDEQFF.

The rearrangement joins TRBV27 to TRBJ2-3; possible D gene TRBD2, 6 bases. CDR3 length: 13 amino acids. The germline V gene encodes CDR1 MNHEY and CDR2 SMNVEV (reference sequence). Trimming removed 5 bases at V and 4 bases at J, with 10 bases between. The CDR3 spells CASSPPGADTQYF. The CDR3 region has the DNA TGTGCCAGCAGTCCACCGGGGGCAGATACGCAGTATTTT.

The chain combines TRBV7-9 with TRBJ2-1, with 7 bases matching TRBD1. This CDR3 comprises 13 residues. The V and J ends lost 7 bases and 10 bases, in that order; junction bases with no gene match: 10. The germline CDR1 and CDR2 sequences are SEHNR and FQNEAQ (reference sequence). CDR3 nucleotide sequence: TGTGCCAGCACCATTAGACAGGGTTGGGAGCAGTTCTTC. It encodes CASTIRQGWEQFF.

The count of this clonotype is one. CDR3 region: CASSVEASGFGETQYF. CDR3 sequence (DNA): TGTGCCAGCAGCGTAGAGGCTAGCGGATTTGGGGAGACCCAGTACTTC. The V and J genes are TRBV9 and TRBJ2-5; 7 positions match TRBD2. The V gene's germline CDR1 is SGDLS and CDR2 YYNGEE. V gave up 0 bases and J gave up 5 bases; unmatched junction bases: 10. This CDR3 is 16 amino acids long.

The chain combines TRBV7-9 with TRBJ1-1; TRBD1 aligns across 7 bases. The CDR3 runs 14 residues. The germline V gene encodes CDR1 SEHNR and CDR2 FQNEAQ (reference sequence). V shed 3 bases and J 0 bases; nucleotides not matched to a gene: 1. The CDR3 DNA reads TGTGCCAGCAGCTTGGGACAGATGAACACTGAAGCTTTCTTT. Its translation is CASSLGQMNTEAFF.

The chain has TRBV30 and TRBJ2-2; D unclear. V lost 0 bases and J lost 6, with 14 bases in between. This CDR3 contains 15 residues. The germline V gene encodes CDR1 GTSNPN and CDR2 SVGIG (reference sequence). For the CDR3, the DNA is TGTGCCTGGAGTGTACACAAGGTTGTTGCCGGGGAGCTGTTTTTT. Translating it yields CAWSVHKVVAGELFF.

In this sample, this clonotype turned up once. The chain carries TRBV9 and TRBJ2-5; 9 bases match TRBD1. Germline lookup yields CDR1 SGDLS and CDR2 YYNGEE. The CDR3 extends over 15 amino acids. With 5 bases clipped from V and 5 bases from J, the junction kept 10 bases outside the gene matches. The CDR3 loop is CASSEIQGAGETQYF. CDR3 in DNA: TGTGCCAGCAGTGAAATACAGGGGGCAGGGGAGACCCAGTACTTC.

The chain couples TRBV12-3 or TRBV12-4 to TRBJ2-3; D may be TRBD2 (6 bases). Trimming took 0 bases from V and 4 from J, leaving 11 bases between them. This CDR3 is 15 amino acids long. CDR3 amino acids: CASSLAGSVSDTQYF. The CDR3 DNA sequence: TGTGCCAGCAGTTTAGCCGGGAGCGTATCAGATACGCAGTATTTT.

The chain links TRBV20-1 to TRBJ1-2; tentatively, D is TRBD1 (5 bases). V lost 6 bases, J lost 4 bases, and 15 bases lay in between. Germline V gene data show CDR1 as DFQATT and CDR2 as SNEGSKA (reference sequence). The CDR3 is 13 amino acids. The CDR3 region has the DNA TGCAGTGCCCCAAAAGGGGCCGGCTATGGCTACACCTTC. Translation gives CSAPKGAGYGYTF.

This clonotype was seen a single time. V usage is TRBV3-1 and J usage is TRBJ1-1; D gene unclear. The CDR3 contains 13 residues. Germline V gives CDR1 LGHDT, CDR2 YNNKEL (reference sequence). The ends were cut back, 2 bases at V and 0 bases at J, with 4 bases in the middle. The chain's CDR3 is CASSQNLNTEAFF. CDR3 DNA: TGTGCCAGCAGCCAAAACTTGAACACTGAAGCTTTCTTT.

V usage is TRBV3-1 and J usage is TRBJ2-5, with TRBD2 matching over 8 bases. CDR1 LGHDT and CDR2 YNNKEL come from the germline V gene (reference sequence). The V gene end was trimmed by 4 bases and the J gene end by 5 bases; junction bases not matched to a gene: 12. This CDR3 region has 16 residues. CDR3 sequence reads: CASSPWGSGNGETQYF. The CDR3 DNA reads TGTGCCAGCAGCCCGTGGGGTAGCGGGAATGGGGAGACCCAGTACTTC.

The rearrangement joins TRBV14 to TRBJ2-2; 7 bases line up with TRBD2. Germline V gives CDR1 SGHDN, CDR2 FVKESK. J gave up 6 bases and V 4 bases, and 14 bases lay outside the gene matches. This CDR3 region has 17 residues. The CDR3 DNA reads as TGTGCCAGCAGCCGGGACTACCCGAACGTCGGCGCCGGGGAGCTGTTTTTT. The encoded protein is CASSRDYPNVGAGELFF.

A single count supports this clonotype. V is TRBV12-5 and J is TRBJ2-5; D is ambiguous. V was pared by 1 base and J by 6 bases, with 9 bases between. Germline CDR1 is LGHNT and CDR2 is FRNRAP. This CDR3 is built from 13 residues. The CDR3 region has the DNA TGTGCTAGTGGTTTGGAGGATGGCAAGACCCAGTACTTC. This gives the protein CASGLEDGKTQYF.

The chain couples TRBV29-1 to TRBJ2-7; D is uncertain. This CDR3 comprises 11 residues. The germline V gene has CDR1 SQVTM and CDR2 ANQGSEA. V lost 4 bases to trimming and J lost 5 bases, with 9 bases between them. The CDR3 here is CSVGLNNEQYF. The CDR3 nucleotides are TGCAGCGTTGGTCTCAACAACGAGCAGTACTTC.

The chain combines TRBV28 with TRBJ2-1, with D tentatively TRBD2 (6 bases). This CDR3 comprises 12 residues. Germline V CDR1 and CDR2: MDHEN, SYDVKM. Trimming removed 8 bases at V and 7 bases at J, with 12 bases between. The CDR3 here is CASRSGGNEQFF. The CDR3 DNA sequence: TGTGCCAGCCGAAGTGGGGGGAATGAGCAGTTCTTC.

The rearrangement uses TRBV7-9 and TRBJ2-5, with D possibly matching TRBD2 (5 bases). The CDR3 totals 14 residues. Germline-derived CDR1 and CDR2 are SEHNR and FQNEAQ (reference sequence). Trimming removed 2 bases at V and 5 bases at J, with 12 bases between. The CDR3 sequence is CASSLSRGSETQYF. CDR3 sequence (DNA): TGTGCCAGCAGCTTATCCCGGGGTTCGGAGACCCAGTACTTC.

J is TRBJ2-7 and V is TRBV9, with D perhaps matching TRBD1 or TRBD2 (5 bases each). The V end was cut by 2 bases, the J end by 0 bases, with 9 bases between. This CDR3 has 14 amino acids. Germline V gene lookup returns CDR1 SGDLS and CDR2 YYNGEE. CDR3 in DNA: TGTGCCAGCAGCGTCCGGGACGGCTCCTACGAGCAGTACTTC. Translated: CASSVRDGSYEQYF.

V and J are TRBV30 and TRBJ1-3; D perhaps matches TRBD1 (6 bases). Trimming shortened V by 0 bases and J by 7 bases, and 13 bases separated the two germline ends. Per germline, CDR1 GTSNPN and CDR2 SVGIG (reference sequence). This CDR3 is built from 14 residues. Written as DNA, the CDR3 is TGTGCCTGGAGTGTACGAGGGACAATCAACACCATATATTTT. Translating gives CAWSVRGTINTIYF.

This chain links TRBV27 with TRBJ2-3; 8 bases are shared with TRBD2. The junction had 9 bases not matched to a gene; V was cut back by 6 bases and J by 7 bases. This CDR3 has 14 residues. Germline V CDR1 and CDR2: MNHEY, SMNVEV (reference sequence). The CDR3 DNA sequence: TGTGCCAGCAGCCAACTAGCGGAGGCTTATACGCAGTATTTT. The encoded protein is CASSQLAEAYTQYF.

V usage is TRBV3-1 and J usage is TRBJ2-1; 10 positions agree with TRBD2. Per the germline V gene, CDR1 is LGHDT and CDR2 is YNNKEL (reference sequence). The CDR3 has 15 residues. V dropped 1 base and J dropped 4; count of bases not matched to a gene: 1. The CDR3 DNA follows: TGTGCCAGCAGCCAAGCTAGCGGGAGATACAATGAGCAGTTCTTC. Amino acids: CASSQASGRYNEQFF.

The sample holds one count of this clonotype. This rearrangement joins TRBV14 to TRBJ2-3; 8 positions agree with TRBD1. The germline gives CDR1 SGHDN, CDR2 FVKESK. V gave up 4 bases and J gave up 9 bases; unmatched junction bases: 18. This CDR3 spans 17 amino acids. The CDR3 DNA follows: TGTGCCAGCAGCCCGGATACCGGGACAGGTCGACTGTGGACGCAGTATTTT. Translating it yields CASSPDTGTGRLWTQYF.